The rows below give T cell receptor beta chains drawn from one sample of a study of T cell repertoires in cytomegalovirus infection. Each CDR3 protein is one row after TCRdb ran MiXCR on the reads. The sample has hundreds of thousands of distinct CDR3 sequences; 25% to 35% are singletons. Their specific antigens are unknown. The sample here was cultured PBMCs, taken from culture after CMV antigen stimulation. Receptors originate from a human donor in good health (CMV status not recorded). Some clones in this sample may be carry-over from other donors' samples. Both conserved end residues are part of each CDR3. Each record gives: CDR3 protein, CDR3 DNA, V gene, D gene, J gene, clone size. D genes are given only for firm matches. A clone size is listed for some rows: how often the clone was seen (once, few, many), or a class if it is expanded.

CDR3: CASSYRLASSTDTQYF
DNA: TGTGCCAGCAGCTACCGACTAGCGAGTAGCACAGATACGCAGTATTTT
V: TRBV7-9
D: TRBD2
J: TRBJ2-3
size: many

CDR3: CASRSAGGSGDNEQFF
DNA: TGTGCCAGCAGATCCGCGGGTGGTAGCGGAGACAATGAGCAGTTCTTC
V: TRBV6-2/TRBV6-3
D: NA
J: TRBJ2-1
size: few

CDR3: CASSLVVKGIYEQYF
DNA: TGTGCCAGCAGCTTAGTTGTAAAGGGCATCTACGAGCAGTACTTC
V: TRBV7-2
D: NA
J: TRBJ2-7
size: few

CDR3: CASSLDSPGNTIYF
DNA: TGTGCCAGCAGCTTGGACAGTCCTGGAAACACCATATATTTT
V: TRBV5-4
D: NA
J: TRBJ1-3
size: many

CDR3: CASSYTLQGSNYGYTF
DNA: TGTGCCAGCAGTTACACATTACAGGGATCTAACTATGGCTACACCTTC
V: TRBV6-5
D: NA
J: TRBJ1-2
size: NA

CDR3: CASSSGTPPEGQYF
DNA: TGTGCCAGCAGTTCCGGGACCCCTCCCGAAGGGCAGTACTTC
V: TRBV6-2/TRBV6-3
D: NA
J: TRBJ2-7
size: few

CDR3: CATIRPGSTDTQYF
DNA: TGTGCCACGATAAGACCCGGATCCACAGATACGCAGTATTTT
V: TRBV6-5
D: NA
J: TRBJ2-3
size: few

CDR3: CASSGGSGPNTGELFF
DNA: TGTGCCAGCAGTGGCGGGAGTGGCCCGAACACCGGGGAGCTGTTTTTT
V: TRBV5-3
D: TRBD2
J: TRBJ2-2
size: NA

CDR3: CASSDGLAIINEQFF
DNA: TGTGCCAGCAGTGACGGACTAGCCATTATTAATGAGCAGTTCTTC
V: TRBV27
D: TRBD2
J: TRBJ2-1
size: few

CDR3: CASSSRTGLLSYEQYF
DNA: TGTGCCAGCAGTTCCCGGACAGGCCTCCTTTCCTACGAGCAGTACTTC
V: TRBV28
D: TRBD1
J: TRBJ2-7
size: NA

CDR3: CSARSLSAGWAYEQYF
DNA: TGCAGTGCTAGATCTCTTAGCGCGGGCTGGGCCTACGAGCAGTACTTC
V: TRBV20-1
D: NA
J: TRBJ2-7
size: few

CDR3: CASSLTSGISSYNEQFF
DNA: TGTGCCAGCAGTTTGACTAGCGGGATAAGCTCCTACAATGAGCAGTTCTTC
V: TRBV12-3/TRBV12-4
D: TRBD2
J: TRBJ2-1
size: few

CDR3: CASSLTGAPENEQFF
DNA: TGTGCCAGCAGTTTGACGGGAGCCCCGGAGAATGAGCAGTTCTTC
V: TRBV28
D: NA
J: TRBJ2-1
size: once

CDR3: CASSRQRSYEQYF
DNA: TGTGCCAGCAGCCGACAGCGATCCTACGAGCAGTACTTC
V: TRBV7-2
D: NA
J: TRBJ2-7
size: few

CDR3: CASSFLGGPDEQYF
DNA: TGTGCCAGCAGCTTTTTGGGAGGCCCGGACGAGCAGTACTTC
V: TRBV7-9
D: NA
J: TRBJ2-7
size: NA

CDR3: CASSPGTGRETQYF
DNA: TGTGCCAGCAGCCCGGGGACAGGGAGGGAGACCCAGTACTTC
V: TRBV4-2
D: TRBD1
J: TRBJ2-5
size: many

CDR3: CASSLNRDRVFDGELFF
DNA: TGTGCCAGCAGTCTTAACCGGGACAGGGTGTTCGACGGGGAGCTGTTTTTT
V: TRBV27
D: TRBD1
J: TRBJ2-2
size: NA

CDR3: CSVGNRGRDTEAFF
DNA: TGCAGCGTGGGGAACAGGGGTCGGGACACTGAAGCTTTCTTT
V: TRBV29-1
D: TRBD1
J: TRBJ1-1
size: NA

CDR3: CASSKLAPDTGELFF
DNA: TGTGCCAGCAGTAAACTAGCGCCAGACACCGGGGAGCTGTTTTTT
V: TRBV6-2/TRBV6-3
D: TRBD2
J: TRBJ2-2
size: NA

CDR3: CASSPGGQGGTEAFF
DNA: TGTGCCAGCAGCCCCGGGGGTCAGGGCGGCACTGAAGCTTTCTTT
V: TRBV6-5
D: NA
J: TRBJ1-1
size: NA

CDR3: CATIVTGELFF
DNA: TGTGCCACCATAGTAACCGGGGAGCTGTTTTTT
V: TRBV7-9
D: NA
J: TRBJ2-2
size: NA

CDR3: CASSPDRGILSQETQYF
DNA: TGTGCCAGCAGTCCCGACAGGGGTATTTTAAGCCAAGAGACCCAGTACTTC
V: TRBV27
D: TRBD1
J: TRBJ2-5
size: NA

CDR3: CASTGYNEQFF
DNA: TGTGCCAGCACCGGGTACAATGAGCAGTTCTTC
V: TRBV7-2
D: NA
J: TRBJ2-1
size: NA

CDR3: CASSRGTGNNEQFF
DNA: TGTGCCAGCAGCCGCGGGACAGGCAACAATGAGCAGTTCTTC
V: TRBV7-2
D: TRBD1
J: TRBJ2-1
size: many

CDR3: CASSPPGGIYEQYF
DNA: TGTGCCAGTAGTCCCCCGGGCGGAATCTACGAGCAGTACTTC
V: TRBV19
D: NA
J: TRBJ2-7
size: NA

CDR3: CASSPRDGSYEQYF
DNA: TGTGCCAGCAGTCCCCGTGATGGCTCCTACGAGCAGTACTTC
V: TRBV7-9
D: NA
J: TRBJ2-7
size: few